What follows describes a single TCR beta chain. Germline-derived CDR1 and CDR2 are MNHEY and SVGAGI. V lost 7 bases and J 6 bases, leaving 21 bases between the germline ends. The CDR3 is 15 amino acids. This sample is part of a study of control samples from healthy donors and cancer patients. Generated by immunoSEQ multiplex PCR, the TCRdb table keeps only in-frame clones and is missing some. The data hold around 110,000 clones, with about 94% observed a single time. Source material: blood. The rearrangement uses TRBV6-5 and TRBJ1-2; unclear D gene. This sequence was found in a man aged 25 to 40 in good health. This chain's CDR3 is CASTPRRGGRDGYTF. The CDR3 bases are TGTGCCAGCACCCCGAGGCGGGGAGGCCGAGATGGCTACACCTTC.